What follows are 21 T cell receptor beta chains derived from one specimen sequenced in a study of response to subunit inactivated influenza vaccine. TCRdb re-analysed the RT-PCR reads in MiXCR, keeping a single row per CDR3 protein. The sample consists of roughly 500,000 distinct CDR3 sequences, 16% of them appearing once. Material: CD4+ T cells sorted from PBMCs, obtained roughly 24 months after vaccination. These receptor sequences come from a man aged 50 to 69 who received an inactivated influenza vaccine.

The gene calls are TRBV5-6 and TRBJ1-6, with 11 bases lining up with TRBD1. The germline V gene has CDR1 SGHDT and CDR2 YYEEEE. CDR3 length: 16 amino acids. Germline trimming cut 4 bases from V and 8 bases from J; bases unmatched to any gene: 8. The CDR3: CASSPDRGPRDSPLHF. CDR3 in DNA: TGTGCCAGCAGCCCGGACAGGGGGCCAAGAGATTCACCCCTCCACTTT.

This clonotype has more than one count but fewer than ten. CDR3: CASSQGWPGSETQYF. CDR3 in DNA: TGCGCCAGCAGCCAAGGATGGCCCGGGAGCGAGACCCAGTACTTC. The chain joins TRBV4-3 to TRBJ2-5; D may be TRBD2 (6 bases). Germline CDR1 LGHNA, CDR2 YSLEER. Deletions cut 1 base from V and 5 bases from J, with 14 bases between. This CDR3 has 15 amino acids.

V usage is TRBV7-2 and J usage is TRBJ1-3; TRBD1 matches 7 bases. J was trimmed by 0 bases and V by 0 bases; bases with no gene match: 5. This CDR3 has 17 residues. From germline, CDR1 is SGHTA and CDR2 FQGNSA. The CDR3 sequence is CASSLATGFYSGNTIYF. DNA of the CDR3: TGTGCCAGCAGCTTAGCGACAGGGTTCTACTCTGGAAACACCATATATTTT.

This clonotype turned up a few times. The chain combines TRBV20-1 with TRBJ2-1; D gene ambiguous. V was trimmed by 0 bases and J by 5 bases, leaving 2 bases between them. The CDR3 spans 11 residues. Germline V CDR1 and CDR2: DFQATT, SNEGSKA (reference sequence). CDR3 in amino acids: CSARDNNEQFF. The CDR3 coding sequence is TGCAGTGCTAGAGATAACAATGAGCAGTTCTTC.

The gene calls are TRBV2 and TRBJ2-2; D uncertain. Trimming took off 7 bases at V and 5 bases at J, with 14 bases between the two ends. This CDR3 has 14 amino acids. From germline, CDR1 is SNHLY and CDR2 FYNNEI. This CDR3 reads CASNEIRETGELFF. For the CDR3, the DNA is TGTGCCAGCAACGAGATTAGAGAGACCGGGGAGCTGTTTTTT. Complete variable domain (other parts from reference TRBV2 and TRBJ2-2): EPEVTQTPSHQVTQMGQEVILRCVPISNHLYFYWYRQILGQKVEFLVSFYNNEISEKSEIFDDQFSVERPDGSNFTLKIRSTKLEDSAMYFCASNEIRETGELFFGEGSRLTVL.

This clonotype came up a few times. This CDR3 is CASSQGGPWRTSGREQYF. As DNA, the CDR3 is TGTGCCAGCAGCCAGGGTGGGCCGTGGAGGACTAGCGGGAGAGAGCAGTACTTC. The chain uses TRBV4-2 and TRBJ2-7; the match to TRBD2 covers 13 bases. Germline values: CDR1 LGHNA, CDR2 YNFKEQ. The trim removed 3 bases at V and 7 bases at J, leaving 15 bases unmatched. This CDR3 spans 18 amino acids.

This clonotype was detected a few times. This sequence joins TRBV19 and TRBJ1-5; D perhaps matches TRBD1 (6 bases). V was shortened by 4 bases and J by 4 bases, with 11 bases between the two germline ends. The CDR3 length is 14 residues. Germline V gene sequence: CDR1 LNHDA, CDR2 SQIVND (reference sequence). The CDR3: CASSTGTWNQPQHF. The CDR3 nucleotides are TGTGCCAGTAGTACCGGGACATGGAATCAGCCCCAGCATTTT.

V gene TRBV21-1 combines with J gene TRBJ2-7; no DNA check was done on the table's D call, TRBD2. TRBV21-1 is described as a pseudogene. This CDR3 has 15 residues. The CDR3: CASSGRLAGGYEQYF. The CDR3 nucleotides are TGTGCCAGCAGCGGACGACTAGCGGGAGGCTACGAGCAGTACTTC.

This clonotype was observed once. CDR3 nucleotide sequence: TGTGCCACCAGTGATTTAGGCAGGGGGGACACCGGGGAGCTGTTTTTT. Translation: CATSDLGRGDTGELFF. The chain has TRBV24-1 and TRBJ2-2; D possibly corresponds to TRBD1 (7 bases). V was trimmed by 1 base and J by 3 bases, leaving 11 bases between them. CDR3 length: 16 amino acids. The germline V gene encodes CDR1 KGHDR and CDR2 SFDVKD.

This clonotype was recorded many times. This rearrangement joins TRBV4-1 to TRBJ1-1, with 7 bases that match TRBD1. Germline V lookup: CDR1 MGHRA, CDR2 YSYEKL. Trimming at V came to 7 bases and at J to 6 bases, leaving 11 bases not matched to a gene. The CDR3 spans 14 residues. For the CDR3, the DNA is TGCGCCAGCACCCGTACCGGACAGGACCCTGAAGCTTTCTTT. It codes for CASTRTGQDPEAFF.

The V call is TRBV12-3 or TRBV12-4, the J call TRBJ2-2, with D tentatively TRBD1 (5 bases). Trimming shortened V by 6 bases and J by 6 bases, and 11 bases separated the two germline ends. The CDR3 runs 13 residues. The chain's CDR3 is CASSKIGAGELFF. CDR3 sequence (DNA): TGTGCCAGCAGCAAAATAGGGGCCGGGGAGCTGTTTTTT.

The rearrangement joins TRBV4-3 to TRBJ1-2; 8 bases fit TRBD1. The CDR3 has 15 residues. Germline trimming cut 0 bases from V and 8 bases from J; bases unmatched to any gene: 8. Per germline, CDR1 LGHNA and CDR2 YSLEER. CDR3 DNA: TGCGCCAGCAGCCAAGAATTTCAGGGGGCGGAGGGCTACACCTTC. Encoded protein: CASSQEFQGAEGYTF.

This clonotype has more than one count but fewer than ten. The chain links TRBV9 to TRBJ2-3, with 9 bases aligning to TRBD2. From germline, CDR1 is SGDLS and CDR2 YYNGEE. The length of the CDR3 is 16 residues. V was pared by 0 bases and J by 5 bases, with 7 bases of the junction left unmatched. CDR3 region: CASSVDRGRARDTQYF. The CDR3 DNA is TGTGCCAGCAGCGTAGATCGCGGGAGGGCCAGAGATACGCAGTATTTT.

The genes are TRBV5-1 and TRBJ2-7; 11 bases align to TRBD1. This CDR3 spans 14 amino acids. The germline CDR1 and CDR2 sequences are SGHRS and YFSETQ. V lost 3 bases and J lost 7; bases outside the gene matches: 6. CDR3 region: CASSSGTGGREQYF. The CDR3 DNA reads TGCGCCAGCAGCTCCGGGACAGGGGGTCGAGAGCAGTACTTC. Based on the CDR3 plus reference TRBV5-1 and TRBJ2-7, the full variable domain is KAGVTQTPRYLIKTRGQQVTLSCSPISGHRSVSWYQQTPGQGLQFLFEYFSETQRNKGNFPGRFSGRQFSNSRSEMNVSTLELGDSALYLCASSSGTGGREQYFGPGTRLTVT.

The gene calls are TRBV20-1 and TRBJ2-6, with unresolved D. The CDR3 runs 14 residues. Trimming removed 4 bases from V and 4 bases from J, with 11 bases in between. Germline V gene sequence: CDR1 DFQATT, CDR2 SNEGSKA (reference sequence). The CDR3 spells CSANPRLGANVLTF. DNA for the CDR3: TGCAGTGCTAATCCTCGTCTCGGGGCCAACGTCCTGACTTTC.

This clonotype occurred many times. This chain uses TRBV7-8 with TRBJ2-5; D possibly corresponds to TRBD2 (6 bases). CDR1 and CDR2 (germline): SGHVS, FQNEAQ. Trimming removed 3 bases at V and 3 bases at J, with 8 bases between. This CDR3 is 13 amino acids long. CDR3 protein: CASSLDYKETQYF. The CDR3 DNA reads as TGTGCCAGCAGCTTGGACTATAAAGAGACCCAGTACTTC.

The J gene is TRBJ1-6, the V gene TRBV6-1, with TRBD1 as a possible D gene (5 bases). V was clipped by 3 bases and J by 6 bases, with 9 bases between them. The CDR3 contains 14 residues. Looked up from germline, CDR1 is MNHNS and CDR2 is SASEGT. CDR3 nucleotide sequence: TGTGCCAGCAGTGAGACAGCGCTTAATTCACCCCTCCACTTT. Translated: CASSETALNSPLHF.

The chain employs TRBV14 and TRBJ2-7, with D hard to call. Trimming pared 6 bases from V and 1 base from J, leaving 10 bases between. The CDR3 has 13 amino acids. The germline V gene encodes CDR1 SGHDN and CDR2 FVKESK. The CDR3, as DNA: TGTGCCAGCAGGGGTTCGGTATCCTACGAGCAGTACTTC. Encoded protein: CASRGSVSYEQYF.

The chain recombines TRBV10-3 with TRBJ1-2; 7 nucleotides match TRBD1. Germline V gene sequence: CDR1 ENHRY, CDR2 SYGVKD. This CDR3 is 14 amino acids long. J was trimmed by 6 bases and V by 0 bases; bases with no gene match: 4. For the CDR3, the DNA is TGTGCCATCAGTGAGTCAAAGGGGGCGGATGGCTACACCTTC. Protein: CAISESKGADGYTF.

The chain joins TRBV27 to TRBJ1-6, with a weak D call TRBD1 (5 bases). Germline V gene data show CDR1 as MNHEY and CDR2 as SMNVEV (reference sequence). This CDR3 contains 15 residues. With 3 bases removed from V and 3 bases from J, the gap between germline ends came to 9 bases. The CDR3 coding sequence is TGTGCCAGCAGTTTCCCTACAGGCTATAATTCACCCCTCCACTTT. Its translation: CASSFPTGYNSPLHF.

This clonotype was picked up many times. This sequence joins TRBV6-1 and TRBJ1-1; no definite D call. V was trimmed by 6 bases and J by 0 bases, leaving 17 bases between them. Looked up from germline, CDR1 is MNHNS and CDR2 is SASEGT. CDR3 length: 16 residues. The CDR3 nucleotides are TGTGCCAGCAGAACCGGACGGCCACCTATGAACACTGAAGCTTTCTTT. Amino acid sequence: CASRTGRPPMNTEAFF.